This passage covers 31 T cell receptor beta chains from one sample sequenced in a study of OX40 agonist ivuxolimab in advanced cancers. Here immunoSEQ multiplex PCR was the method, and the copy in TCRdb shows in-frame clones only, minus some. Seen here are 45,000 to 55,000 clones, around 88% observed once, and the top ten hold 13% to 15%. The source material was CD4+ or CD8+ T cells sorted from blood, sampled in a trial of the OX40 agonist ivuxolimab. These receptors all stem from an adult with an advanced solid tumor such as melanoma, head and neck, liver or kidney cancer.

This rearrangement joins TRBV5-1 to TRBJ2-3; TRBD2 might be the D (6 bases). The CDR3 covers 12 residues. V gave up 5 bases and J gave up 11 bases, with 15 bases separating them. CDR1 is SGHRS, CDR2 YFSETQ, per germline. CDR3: CASSVPGDVQYF. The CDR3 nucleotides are TGCGCCAGCAGTGTCCCGGGGGACGTGCAGTATTTT.

Here the CDR3 reads CASSPIESQPQHF. CDR3 in DNA: TGTGCCAGCTCACCAATCGAAAGTCAGCCCCAGCATTTT. The V call is TRBV18, the J call TRBJ1-5; no reliable D call. This CDR3 is built from 13 residues. Trimming took off 2 bases at V and 6 bases at J, with 8 bases between the two ends. Germline CDR1 is KGHSH and CDR2 is LQKENI.

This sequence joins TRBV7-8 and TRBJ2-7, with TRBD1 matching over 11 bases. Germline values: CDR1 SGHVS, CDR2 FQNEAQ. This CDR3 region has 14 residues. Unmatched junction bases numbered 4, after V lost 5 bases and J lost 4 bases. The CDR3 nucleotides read TGTGCCAGCAGCCCCGGGACAGGGGGTTACGAGCAGTACTTC. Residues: CASSPGTGGYEQYF.

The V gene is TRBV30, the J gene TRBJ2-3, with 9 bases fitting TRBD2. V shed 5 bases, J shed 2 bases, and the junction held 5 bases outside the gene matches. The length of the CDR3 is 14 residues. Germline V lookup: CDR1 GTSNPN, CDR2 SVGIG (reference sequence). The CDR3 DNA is TGTGCCTGGGACAGCGGGAGGCACACAGATACGCAGTATTTT. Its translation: CAWDSGRHTDTQYF.

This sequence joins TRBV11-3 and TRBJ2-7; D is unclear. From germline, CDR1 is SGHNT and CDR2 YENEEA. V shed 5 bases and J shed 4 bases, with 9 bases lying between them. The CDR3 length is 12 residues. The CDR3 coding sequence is TGTGCCAGCAGCAATAACGGTTACGAGCAGTACTTC. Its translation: CASSNNGYEQYF. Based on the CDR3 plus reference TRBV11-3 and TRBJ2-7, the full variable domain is EAGVVQSPRYKIIEKKQPVAFWCNPISGHNTLYWYLQNLGQGPELLIRYENEEAVDDSQLPKDRFSAERLKGVDSTLKIQPAELGDSAVYLCASSNNGYEQYFGPGTRLTVT.

The CDR3 region has the DNA TGCGCCAGCAGCCAAGATTTAGGGTCTGGAAACACCATATATTTT. It specifies CASSQDLGSGNTIYF. The chain carries TRBV4-1 and TRBJ1-3, with D hard to call. Per the germline V gene, CDR1 is MGHRA and CDR2 is YSYEKL. CDR3 size: 15 residues. V was pared by 0 bases and J by 1 base, with 7 bases between.

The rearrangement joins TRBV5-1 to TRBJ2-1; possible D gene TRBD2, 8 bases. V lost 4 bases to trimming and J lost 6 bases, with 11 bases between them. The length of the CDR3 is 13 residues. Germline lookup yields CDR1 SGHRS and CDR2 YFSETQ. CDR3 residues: CASSREGANEQFF. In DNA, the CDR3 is TGCGCCAGCAGCCGGGAGGGGGCCAATGAGCAGTTCTTC. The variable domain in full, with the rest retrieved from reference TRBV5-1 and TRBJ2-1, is KAGVTQTPRYLIKTRGQQVTLSCSPISGHRSVSWYQQTPGQGLQFLFEYFSETQRNKGNFPGRFSGRQFSNSRSEMNVSTLELGDSALYLCASSREGANEQFFGPGTRLTVL.

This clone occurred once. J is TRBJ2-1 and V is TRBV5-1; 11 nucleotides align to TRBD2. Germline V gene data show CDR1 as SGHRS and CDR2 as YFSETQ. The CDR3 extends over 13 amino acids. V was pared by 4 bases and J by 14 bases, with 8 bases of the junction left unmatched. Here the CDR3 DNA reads TGCGCCAGCAGCCCTCTAGCGGGAGGTGTCAAGTTCTTC. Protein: CASSPLAGGVKFF.

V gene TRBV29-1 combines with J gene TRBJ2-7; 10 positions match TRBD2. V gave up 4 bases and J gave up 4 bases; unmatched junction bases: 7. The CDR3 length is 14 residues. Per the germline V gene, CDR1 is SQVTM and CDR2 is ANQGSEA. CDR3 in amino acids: CSVVLAGKEYEQYF. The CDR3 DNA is TGCAGCGTTGTACTAGCGGGGAAAGAATACGAGCAGTACTTC.

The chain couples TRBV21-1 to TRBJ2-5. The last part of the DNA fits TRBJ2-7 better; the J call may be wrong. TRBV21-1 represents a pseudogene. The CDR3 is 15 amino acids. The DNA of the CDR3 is TGTGCCAGCAGCAAACGGTGGCAGGGGGACTACGAGCAGTACTTC. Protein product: CASSKRWQGDYEQYF.

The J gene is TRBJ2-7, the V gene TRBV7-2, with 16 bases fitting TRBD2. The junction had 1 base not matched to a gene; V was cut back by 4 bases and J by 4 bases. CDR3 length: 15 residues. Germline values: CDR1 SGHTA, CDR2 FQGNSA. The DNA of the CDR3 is TGTGCCAGCAGCTGGGGACTAGCGGGAGGGTACGAGCAGTACTTC. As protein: CASSWGLAGGYEQYF.

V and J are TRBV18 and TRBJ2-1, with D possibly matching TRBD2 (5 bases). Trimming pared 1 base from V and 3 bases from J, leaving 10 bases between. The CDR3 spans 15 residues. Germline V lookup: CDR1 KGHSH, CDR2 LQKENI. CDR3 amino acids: CASSPLRAGYNEQFF. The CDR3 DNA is TGTGCCAGCTCACCACTGCGGGCCGGCTACAATGAGCAGTTCTTC.

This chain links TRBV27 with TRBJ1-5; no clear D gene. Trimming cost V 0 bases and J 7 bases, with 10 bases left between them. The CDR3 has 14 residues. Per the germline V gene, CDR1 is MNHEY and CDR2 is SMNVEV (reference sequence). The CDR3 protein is CASSLSSGGQPQHF. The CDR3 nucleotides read TGTGCCAGCAGTTTATCATCGGGAGGCCAGCCCCAGCATTTT.

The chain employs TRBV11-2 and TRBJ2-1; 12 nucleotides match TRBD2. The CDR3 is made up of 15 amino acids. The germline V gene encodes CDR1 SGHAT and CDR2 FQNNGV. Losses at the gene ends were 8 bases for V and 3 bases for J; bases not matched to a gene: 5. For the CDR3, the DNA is TGTGCCAGCCGGGAACTAGCGGGAGGCTACAATGAGCAGTTCTTC. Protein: CASRELAGGYNEQFF.

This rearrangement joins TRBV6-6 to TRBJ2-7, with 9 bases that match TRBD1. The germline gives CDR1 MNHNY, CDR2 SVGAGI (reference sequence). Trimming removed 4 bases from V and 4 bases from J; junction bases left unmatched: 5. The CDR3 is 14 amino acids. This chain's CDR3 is CASSSGDRVYEQYF. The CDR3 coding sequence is TGTGCCAGCAGTTCGGGGGACAGGGTGTACGAGCAGTACTTC.

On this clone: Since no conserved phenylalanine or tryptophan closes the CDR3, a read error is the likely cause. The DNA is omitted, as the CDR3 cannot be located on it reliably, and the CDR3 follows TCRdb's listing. The CDR3 region is CASSPRAGGVA. V gene TRBV11-1 combines with J gene TRBJ1-2. A total of 11 residues make up the CDR3, ends included. Per germline, CDR1 SGHAT and CDR2 FQDESV (reference sequence).

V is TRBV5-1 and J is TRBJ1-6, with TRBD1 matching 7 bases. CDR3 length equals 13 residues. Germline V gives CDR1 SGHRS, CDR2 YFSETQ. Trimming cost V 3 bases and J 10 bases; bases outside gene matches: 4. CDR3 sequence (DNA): TGCGCCAGCAGCTACCGACAGGGATCACCCCTCCACTTT. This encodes CASSYRQGSPLHF.

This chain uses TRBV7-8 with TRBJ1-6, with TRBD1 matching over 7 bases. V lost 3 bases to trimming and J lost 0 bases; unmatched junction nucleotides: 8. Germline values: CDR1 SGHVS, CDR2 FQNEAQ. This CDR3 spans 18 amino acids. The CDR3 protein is CASSFGTAASSYNSPLHF. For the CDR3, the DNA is TGTGCCAGCAGCTTCGGGACAGCCGCGAGCTCCTATAATTCACCCCTCCACTTT.

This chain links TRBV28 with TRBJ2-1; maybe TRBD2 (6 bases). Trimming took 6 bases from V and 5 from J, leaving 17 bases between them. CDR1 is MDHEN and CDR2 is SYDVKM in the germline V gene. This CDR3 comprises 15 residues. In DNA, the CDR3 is TGTGCCAGCAGCCTATGGGGGGTAAGGGACAATGAGCAGTTCTTC. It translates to CASSLWGVRDNEQFF.

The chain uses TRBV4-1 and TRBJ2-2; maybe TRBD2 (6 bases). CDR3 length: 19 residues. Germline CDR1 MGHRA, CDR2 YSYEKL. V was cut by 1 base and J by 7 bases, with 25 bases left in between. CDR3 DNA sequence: TGCGCCAGCAGCCAAGTGGGGGGAGAAACCAGGGTGATCAACGGGGAGCTGTTTTTT. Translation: CASSQVGGETRVINGELFF.

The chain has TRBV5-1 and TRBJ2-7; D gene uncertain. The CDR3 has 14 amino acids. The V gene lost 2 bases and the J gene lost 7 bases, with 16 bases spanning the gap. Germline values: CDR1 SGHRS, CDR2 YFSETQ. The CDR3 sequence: CASSFGASNWEQYF. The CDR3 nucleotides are TGCGCCAGCAGCTTCGGCGCTTCGAACTGGGAGCAGTACTTC.

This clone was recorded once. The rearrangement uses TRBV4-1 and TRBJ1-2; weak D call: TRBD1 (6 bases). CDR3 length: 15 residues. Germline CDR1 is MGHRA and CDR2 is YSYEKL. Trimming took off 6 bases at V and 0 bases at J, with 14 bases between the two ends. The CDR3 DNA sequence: TGCGCCAGCAGGACTGGACAGACTTCTAACTATGGCTACACCTTC. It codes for CASRTGQTSNYGYTF.

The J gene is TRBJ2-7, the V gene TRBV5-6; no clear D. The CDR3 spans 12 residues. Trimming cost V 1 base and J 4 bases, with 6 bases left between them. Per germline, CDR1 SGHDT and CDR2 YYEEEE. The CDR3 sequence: CASSLLRYEQYF. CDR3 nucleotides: TGTGCCAGCAGCTTGTTACGTTACGAGCAGTACTTC.

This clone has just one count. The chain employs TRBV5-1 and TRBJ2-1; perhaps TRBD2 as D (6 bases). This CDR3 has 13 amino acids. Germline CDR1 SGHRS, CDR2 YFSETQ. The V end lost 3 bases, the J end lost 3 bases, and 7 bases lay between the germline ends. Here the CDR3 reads CASSWGLYNEQFF. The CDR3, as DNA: TGCGCCAGCAGCTGGGGACTCTACAATGAGCAGTTCTTC.

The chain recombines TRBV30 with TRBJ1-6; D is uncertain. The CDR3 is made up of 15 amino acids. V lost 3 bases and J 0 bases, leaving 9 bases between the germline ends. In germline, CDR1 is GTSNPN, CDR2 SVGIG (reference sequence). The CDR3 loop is CAWRAGSSYNSPLHF. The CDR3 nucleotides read TGTGCCTGGAGGGCCGGGAGCTCCTATAATTCACCCCTCCACTTT.

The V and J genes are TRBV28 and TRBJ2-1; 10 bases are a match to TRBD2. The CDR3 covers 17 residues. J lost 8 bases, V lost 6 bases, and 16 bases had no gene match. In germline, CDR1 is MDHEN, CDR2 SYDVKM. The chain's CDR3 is CASSPPRLAGMYDEQFF. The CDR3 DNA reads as TGTGCCAGCAGCCCACCGAGACTAGCGGGTATGTACGATGAGCAGTTCTTC.

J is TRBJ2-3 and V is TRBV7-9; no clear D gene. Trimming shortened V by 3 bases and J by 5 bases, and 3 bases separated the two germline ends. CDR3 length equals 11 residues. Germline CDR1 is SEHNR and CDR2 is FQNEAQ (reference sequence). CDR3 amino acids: CASSLEDTQYF. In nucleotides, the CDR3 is TGTGCCAGCAGCTTGGAAGATACGCAGTATTTT.

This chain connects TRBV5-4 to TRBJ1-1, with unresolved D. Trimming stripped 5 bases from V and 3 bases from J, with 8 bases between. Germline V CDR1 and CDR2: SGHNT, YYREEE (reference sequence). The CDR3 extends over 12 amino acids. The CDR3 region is CASRGFDTEAFF. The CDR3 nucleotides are TGTGCCAGCAGGGGTTTCGACACTGAAGCTTTCTTT.

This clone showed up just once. The CDR3 DNA is TGCAGCGTTCGTGACCCGGCCAACACTGAAGCTTTCTTT. Translated: CSVRDPANTEAFF. This sequence joins TRBV29-1 and TRBJ1-1; D remains unclear. The CDR3 totals 13 residues. V gave up 5 bases and J gave up 2 bases, with 12 bases separating them. Per the germline V gene, CDR1 is SQVTM and CDR2 is ANQGSEA.

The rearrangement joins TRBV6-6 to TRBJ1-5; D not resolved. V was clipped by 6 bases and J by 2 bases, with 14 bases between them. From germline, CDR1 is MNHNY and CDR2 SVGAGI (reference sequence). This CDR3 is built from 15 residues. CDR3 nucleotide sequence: TGTGCCAGCAGAATAAAGGGTTCCGGCAATCAGCCCCAGCATTTT. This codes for CASRIKGSGNQPQHF.

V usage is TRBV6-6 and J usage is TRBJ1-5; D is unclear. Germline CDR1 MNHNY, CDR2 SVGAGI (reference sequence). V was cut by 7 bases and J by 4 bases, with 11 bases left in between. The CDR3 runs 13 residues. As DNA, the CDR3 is TGTGCCAGCATGAGTGGAAGAAATCAGCCCCAGCATTTT. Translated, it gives CASMSGRNQPQHF.